A selection of T cell receptor beta chains follows, all from one sample in a study of blood T cell repertoires in COVID-19. The protocol was immunoSEQ multiplex PCR, while the TCRdb copy is restricted to in-frame clones and leaves out a portion. The data show more than 250,000 clones, approximately 89% seen once. The specimen was peripheral blood. The receptors stem from a woman under 40 with COVID-19, enrolled during active disease. The CDR3 runs from the conserved cysteine through the conserved F or W. The D gene is left open where the match is weak. Clone size, where shown, is once, few, many, or a class for clones that have expanded.

size	D	V	length	J	CDR3	DNA
-	-	TRBV11-2	14	TRBJ1-1	CASSFFSGNTEAFF	TGTGCCAGCAGCTTCTTCAGTGGGAACACTGAAGCTTTCTTT
-	-	TRBV7-9	14	TRBJ1-2	CASSSRGQGNGYTF	TGTGCCAGCAGCTCCCGTGGGCAGGGCAATGGCTACACCTTC
-	TRBD1	TRBV5-1	13	TRBJ2-5	CASSKGTEETQYF	TGCGCCAGCAGCAAAGGGACAGAAGAGACCCAGTACTTC
once	-	TRBV4-1	15	TRBJ2-1	CASSQDRTIYNEQFF	TGCGCCAGCAGCCAAGATAGAACCATCTACAATGAGCAGTTCTTC
-	TRBD1	TRBV7-8	17	TRBJ2-1	CASSPKWGTGSFNEQFF	TGTGCCAGCAGCCCCAAGTGGGGGACAGGTTCTTTCAATGAGCAGTTCTTC
-	-	TRBV11-2	13	TRBJ1-1	CASSLEGASGAFF	TGTGCCAGCAGCTTAGAAGGTGCCTCCGGGGCTTTCTTT
-	-	TRBV19	14	TRBJ1-2	CASSTKPGVRGYTF	TGTGCCAGTAGTACCAAACCAGGGGTTCGAGGCTACACCTTC
-	-	TRBV6-5	13	TRBJ1-5	CASNLDGEEPQHF	TGTGCCAGCAACCTAGATGGGGAGGAGCCCCAGCATTTT
-	TRBD1	TRBV19	13	TRBJ1-2	CASSMRGLEGYTF	TGTGCCAGTAGTATGAGGGGGCTGGAGGGCTACACCTTC
-	-	TRBV7-2	12	TRBJ1-5	CASSKPDQPQHF	TGTGCCAGCAGCAAACCGGATCAGCCCCAGCATTTT
-	-	TRBV30	12	TRBJ2-1	CAWTGFNDEQFF	TGTGCCTGGACAGGGTTTAACGATGAGCAGTTCTTC
-	TRBD1	TRBV5-4	15	TRBJ1-1	CASSFDGQGSAEAFF	TGTGCCAGCAGCTTCGATGGACAGGGATCTGCTGAAGCTTTCTTT
-	-	TRBV5-4	12	TRBJ1-2	CASSFRGGGYTF	TGTGCCAGCAGCTTCAGAGGGGGTGGCTACACCTTC
many	TRBD1	TRBV19	15	TRBJ2-2	CASSSGQEVTGELFF	TGTGCCAGTAGTTCGGGACAGGAGGTCACCGGGGAGCTGTTTTTT
once	-	TRBV2	15	TRBJ1-2	CASSALWESGFGYTF	TGTGCCAGCAGTGCCCTATGGGAGTCGGGCTTCGGCTACACCTTC
-	TRBD1	TRBV2	15	TRBJ1-4	CASIRGGGLVEKLFF	TGTGCCAGCATCAGAGGGGGCGGCCTGGTGGAAAAACTGTTTTTT
once	-	TRBV7-8	15	TRBJ2-1	CASSLGPGTYNEQFF	TGTGCCAGCAGCTTAGGCCCAGGGACCTACAATGAGCAGTTCTTC
-	-	TRBV7-2	13	TRBJ1-1	CASSGNRGNEAFF	TGTGCCAGCAGCGGTAACCGAGGAAACGAAGCTTTCTTT
few	-	TRBV7-9	17	TRBJ2-4	CASSLRGHSQAKNIQYF	TGTGCCAGCAGCTTAAGGGGTCACAGTCAAGCCAAAAACATTCAGTACTTC
once	-	TRBV20-1	11	TRBJ2-5	CSGQIQETQYF	TGCAGTGGTCAGATCCAAGAGACCCAGTACTTC
-	-	TRBV10-2	15	TRBJ1-2	CASRKGLAEIYGYTF	TGCGCCAGCAGGAAAGGACTGGCGGAGATCTATGGCTACACCTTC
-	-	TRBV5-1	13	TRBJ1-1	CASSLGVNTEAFF	TGCGCCAGCAGCTTAGGGGTTAACACTGAAGCTTTCTTT
-	-	TRBV5-4	15	TRBJ1-6	CASSLETGGTSPLHF	TGTGCCAGCAGCTTGGAAACAGGCGGAACTTCACCCCTCCACTTT
-	-	TRBV6-1	15	TRBJ2-7	CASSEILQGKDEQYF	TGTGCCAGCAGTGAAATTCTGCAGGGGAAGGACGAGCAGTACTTC
-	TRBD1	TRBV5-6	14	TRBJ1-1	CASSWGRGHTEAFF	TGTGCCAGCAGCTGGGGCAGGGGGCATACTGAAGCTTTCTTT
-	TRBD1	TRBV13	14	TRBJ2-5	CASSSYGQGETQYF	TGTGCCAGCAGCTCCTATGGACAGGGAGAGACCCAGTACTTC
-	TRBD2	TRBV10-3	17	TRBJ2-1	CAISGGLAGGAYNEQFF	TGTGCCATCAGTGGGGGACTAGCGGGGGGAGCCTACAATGAGCAGTTCTTC
-	TRBD1	TRBV2	13	TRBJ1-3	CAGRTGMGNTIYF	TGTGCCGGCAGGACAGGAATGGGAAACACCATATATTTT
-	-	TRBV5-4	13	TRBJ2-7	CASSLAQGYEQYF	TGTGCCAGCAGCTTGGCCCAGGGTTACGAGCAGTACTTC
once	-	TRBV5-1	13	TRBJ1-4	CASSWSSNEKLFF	TGCGCCAGCAGCTGGTCTAGTAATGAAAAACTGTTTTTT
-	-	TRBV29-1	11	TRBJ1-2	CSVGGSGGYTF	TGCAGCGTTGGTGGATCAGGAGGCTACACCTTC
-	-	TRBV7-2	17	TRBJ1-2	CASSHPIHSKGDYGYTF	TGTGCCAGCAGCCATCCAATCCACTCTAAAGGGGACTATGGCTACACCTTC
-	-	TRBV2	13	TRBJ1-6	CASSERMDSPLHF	TGTGCCAGCAGTGAGAGAATGGATTCACCCCTCCACTTT
once	-	TRBV9	15	TRBJ2-5	CASTRSGQYQETQYF	TGTGCCAGCACCCGGAGCGGGCAGTACCAAGAGACCCAGTACTTC
many	-	TRBV15	13	TRBJ2-1	CATSLLSHNEQFF	TGTGCCACCAGCCTTTTATCCCACAATGAGCAGTTCTTC
-	-	TRBV30	14	TRBJ1-2	CAWSLGTSNYGYTF	TGTGCCTGGAGTCTGGGGACTTCTAACTATGGCTACACCTTC
-	-	TRBV2	11	TRBJ1-2	CASPVGDGYTF	TGTGCCAGCCCCGTGGGCGATGGCTACACCTTC
-	-	TRBV5-4	16	TRBJ1-1	CASSLGVEGHNTEAFF	TGTGCCAGCAGCTTGGGGGTTGAAGGACATAACACTGAAGCTTTCTTT
few	-	TRBV4-1	15	TRBJ1-4	CASSQALRDNEKLFF	TGCGCCAGCAGCCAAGCCCTCCGGGACAACGAAAAACTGTTTTTT
-	TRBD1	TRBV6-6	15	TRBJ1-2	CASSSTGQGSYGYTF	TGTGCCAGCAGTTCCACCGGACAGGGTTCTTATGGCTACACCTTC
once	-	TRBV7-2	14	TRBJ1-1	CASSLTVAHTEAFF	TGTGCCAGCAGCTTAACTGTTGCTCACACTGAAGCTTTCTTT
-	TRBD1	TRBV5-1	12	TRBJ1-2	CASSLGQGPYTF	TGCGCCAGCAGCCTAGGACAGGGACCCTACACCTTC
-	-	TRBV9	17	TRBJ2-1	CASSGGLVGPSYNEQFF	TGTGCCAGCAGCGGGGGGCTAGTCGGACCCTCCTACAATGAGCAGTTCTTC
-	TRBD1	TRBV7-9	17	TRBJ1-1	CASSLGTGGPTIGEAFF	TGTGCCAGCAGCTTGGGGACAGGGGGCCCCACTATAGGAGAAGCTTTCTTT
-	TRBD2	TRBV6-5	16	TRBJ2-5	CASRSGGTYLGETQYF	TGTGCCAGCCGTTCGGGGGGTACATATCTTGGAGAGACCCAGTACTTC
-	-	TRBV6-6	11	TRBJ1-5	CASSYEGPQHF	TGTGCCAGCAGTTACGAGGGGCCCCAGCATTTT
-	TRBD2	TRBV7-2	16	TRBJ2-5	CASSFWGRGEQETQYF	TGTGCCAGCAGCTTCTGGGGGCGGGGGGAGCAAGAGACCCAGTACTTC
many	-	TRBV6-6	14	TRBJ2-1	CASRTSGVGDEQFF	TGTGCCAGCAGAACCTCAGGGGTAGGCGATGAGCAGTTCTTC
-	TRBD1	TRBV3-1/TRBV3-2	15	TRBJ1-2	CASSPGTGHVYGYTF	TGTGCCAGCAGCCCCGGGACAGGGCATGTCTATGGCTACACCTTC
-	-	TRBV7-2	16	TRBJ2-3	CASSLVSGANTDTQYF	TGTGCCAGCAGCTTAGTCTCAGGGGCCAACACAGATACGCAGTATTTT
-	-	TRBV3-1/TRBV3-2	14	TRBJ2-2	CASSQVRGTGELFF	TGTGCCAGCAGCCAAGTAAGGGGAACCGGGGAGCTGTTTTTT
-	TRBD1	TRBV11-2	12	TRBJ2-7	CASSSPGQTRYF	TGTGCCAGCAGCTCCCCGGGACAGACCCGCTACTTC
-	-	TRBV7-3	17	TRBJ1-1	CASSLPDNRNLNTEAFF	TGTGCCAGCAGCTTACCAGATAACAGGAATCTGAACACTGAAGCTTTCTTT
-	-	TRBV6-5	13	TRBJ2-2	CASTGQGTGELFF	TGTGCCAGCACCGGGCAGGGCACCGGGGAGCTGTTTTTT
-	TRBD2	TRBV24-1	19	TRBJ2-5	CATSDRQPSSGGMLKTQYF	TGTGCCACCAGTGACCGGCAGCCTTCTAGCGGGGGGATGCTAAAGACCCAGTACTTC
-	TRBD1	TRBV5-1	14	TRBJ2-5	CASSRQGLRETQYF	TGCGCCAGCAGTAGACAGGGGCTTCGAGAGACCCAGTACTTC
-	TRBD2	TRBV9	16	TRBJ2-5	CASSVSGGGGQETQYF	TGTGCCAGCAGCGTATCCGGCGGGGGAGGGCAAGAGACCCAGTACTTC
-	-	TRBV19	15	TRBJ1-5	CASSMEGLGAQPQHF	TGTGCCAGTAGTATGGAAGGTTTGGGGGCTCAGCCCCAGCATTTT